The rows below give T cell receptor beta chains drawn from one sample of a study of blood T cell repertoires in COVID-19. The repertoire was sequenced with immunoSEQ multiplex PCR; TCRdb's copy has only in-frame clones and lacks some. The sample contains tens of thousands of clones, 75% to 90% of which appear only once. The sequenced sample was peripheral blood. These receptors originate from a male donor with acute or convalescent COVID-19. Each CDR3 is given with its conserved first and last residue. A D gene is named only where the DNA matches it firmly. A row's size may be missing; if present it is once, few, many or a size class.

>TRBJ1-4|15|TRBD1|TRBV5-6|-
CASSFVRQGGEKLFF
TGTGCCAGCAGCTTCGTACGACAGGGAGGTGAAAAACTGTTTTTT
>TRBJ2-7|18|TRBD2|TRBV5-1|-
CASTAKTSGGDVRYEQYF
TGCGCCAGCACCGCCAAGACTAGCGGGGGGGACGTCCGCTACGAGCAGTACTTC
>TRBJ1-2|13|-|TRBV28|-
CASSLEGRYGYTF
TGTGCCAGCAGTTTAGAGGGCCGCTATGGCTACACCTTC
>TRBJ1-2|16|-|TRBV18|-
CASSPLAGGDDYGYTF
TGTGCCAGCTCACCACTCGCGGGGGGCGATGACTATGGCTACACCTTC
>TRBJ1-1|13|-|TRBV2|-
CASERDGATEAFF
TGTGCCAGCGAGCGGGACGGGGCCACTGAAGCTTTCTTT
>TRBJ1-5|16|-|TRBV28|-
CASTEAGRNSNQPQHF
TGTGCCAGCACCGAGGCGGGGCGAAATAGCAATCAGCCCCAGCATTTT
>TRBJ2-4|15|-|TRBV6-5|-
CASSYSYWDSDIQYF
TGTGCCAGCAGTTACTCGTATTGGGACTCTGACATTCAGTACTTC
>TRBJ1-1|15|-|TRBV10-3|-
CAISEQGFVNTEAFF
TGTGCCATCAGTGAACAGGGATTCGTGAACACTGAAGCTTTCTTT
>TRBJ1-2|19|-|TRBV15|few
CATSKTDILRLSGKDGYTF
TGTGCCACCAGCAAAACCGACATATTACGACTGTCCGGGAAGGATGGCTACACCTTC
>TRBJ2-1|14|-|TRBV18|once
CASSPIREDNEQFF
TGTGCCAGCTCACCAATTCGAGAGGACAATGAGCAGTTCTTC
>TRBJ2-3|15|TRBD2|TRBV6-1|-
CASSKGRGDTDTQYF
TGTGCCAGCAGTAAGGGGCGGGGGGACACAGATACGCAGTATTTT
>TRBJ1-1|14|-|TRBV6-4|-
CASSDSSGATEAFF
TGTGCCAGCAGTGACTCGAGTGGGGCCACTGAAGCTTTCTTT
>TRBJ1-2|13|-|TRBV5-1|-
CASSSGSGYGYTF
TGCGCCAGCAGCTCGGGGTCCGGGTATGGCTACACCTTC
>TRBJ2-2|14|-|TRBV5-1|-
CASSLAFDTGELFF
TGCGCCAGCAGCTTGGCCTTTGACACCGGGGAGCTGTTTTTT
>TRBJ2-1|15|-|TRBV7-2|-
CASSTQASSYNEQFF
TGTGCCAGCAGCACACAGGCAAGCTCCTACAATGAGCAGTTCTTC
>TRBJ2-6|18|-|TRBV7-2|-
CASSFTSGRLSGANVLTF
TGTGCCAGCAGCTTCACGAGCGGCCGACTCTCTGGGGCCAACGTCCTGACTTTC
>TRBJ2-7|14|-|TRBV7-9|-
CASSSAGQTYEQYF
TGTGCCAGCAGCTCAGCGGGACAGACCTACGAGCAGTACTTC
>TRBJ1-5|20|TRBD1|TRBV19|-
CASRPTGTGVSFGSNQPQHF
TGTGCCAGTAGACCTACCGGGACAGGGGTCTCCTTTGGTAGCAATCAGCCCCAGCATTTT
>TRBJ2-7|14|-|TRBV6-5|-
CASKIQGRPYEQYF
TGTGCCAGCAAAATACAGGGGAGGCCCTACGAGCAGTACTTC
>TRBJ1-2|14|-|TRBV18|-
CASSGPSSNYGYTF
TGTGCCAGCTCTGGGCCCTCTTCTAACTATGGCTACACCTTC
>TRBJ1-5|15|-|TRBV21-1|-
CASSKQDYSNQPQHF
TGTGCCAGCAGCAAGCAGGATTATAGCAATCAGCCCCAGCATTTT
>TRBJ2-2|16|TRBD1|TRBV11-2|-
CASSPQTGGGDGELFF
TGTGCCAGCAGCCCTCAGACAGGGGGGGGCGACGGGGAGCTGTTTTTT
>TRBJ2-1|17|TRBD2|TRBV19|-
CASSWELATDSYNEQFF
TGTGCCAGTAGCTGGGAACTAGCGACCGATTCCTACAATGAGCAGTTCTTC
>TRBJ2-1|14|-|TRBV29-1|-
CSAVRGSRKNEQFF
TGCAGCGCCGTCAGGGGCAGTCGAAAAAATGAGCAGTTCTTC
>TRBJ2-5|14|TRBD2|TRBV11-2|-
CASRYTGTMQTQYF
TGTGCCAGTCGATATACGGGGACTATGCAGACCCAGTACTTC
>TRBJ1-6|14|-|TRBV14|-
CASSQDIGVVPLHF
TGTGCCAGCAGCCAAGATATAGGGGTTGTACCCCTCCACTTT
>TRBJ1-4|16|TRBD1|TRBV28|-
CASSPTGTGANEKLFF
TGTGCCAGCAGTCCAACCGGGACAGGGGCCAACGAAAAACTGTTTTTT
>TRBJ1-3|17|TRBD1|TRBV4-2|-
CASSQAFKGARGNTIYF
TGTGCCAGCAGCCAAGCCTTTAAGGGGGCTAGGGGAAACACCATATATTTT
>TRBJ2-3|15|-|TRBV18|-
CASSPNPPGTDTQYF
TGTGCCAGCTCGCCGAATCCCCCCGGGACAGATACGCAGTATTTT
>TRBJ1-2|15|TRBD1|TRBV4-1|-
CASSQDSGGAGGYTF
TGCGCCAGCAGCCAAGATTCAGGGGGCGCGGGGGGCTACACCTTC
>TRBJ2-5|16|-|TRBV19|-
CASSPRSPPNRETQYF
TGTGCCAGTAGTCCCCGGAGCCCACCTAATAGAGAGACCCAGTACTTC
>TRBJ1-1|10|-|TRBV2|once
CASKRETELF
TGTGCCAGCAAGAGGGAAACAGAGCTTTTT
>TRBJ2-7|12|-|TRBV5-1|many
CASSLDGKGANF
TGCGCCAGCAGCTTGGATGGTAAGGGAGCCAACTTC
>TRBJ1-6|14|TRBD1|TRBV28|-
CASSSGQDNSPLHF
TGTGCCAGCAGTTCGGGACAGGATAATTCACCCCTCCACTTT
>TRBJ1-5|17|TRBD1|TRBV7-8|-
CASSLWAGGNSNQPQHF
TGTGCCAGCAGCTTATGGGCAGGGGGGAATAGCAATCAGCCCCAGCATTTT
>TRBJ1-3|14|-|TRBV6-1|-
CASSENFIRNTIYF
TGTGCCAGCAGTGAAAATTTTATTCGGAACACCATATATTTT
>TRBJ1-1|14|-|TRBV14|-
CASSQLTGSTEAFF
TGTGCCAGCAGCCAGCTAACCGGGAGCACCGAAGCTTTCTTT
>TRBJ2-1|18|-|TRBV14|-
CASSLGLRTAISYNEQFF
TGTGCCAGCAGCCTTGGACTCCGGACCGCCATTTCCTACAATGAGCAGTTCTTC
>TRBJ2-7|14|TRBD1|TRBV6-1|-
CASNEPGGSYEQYF
TGTGCCAGCAATGAACCAGGGGGAAGCTACGAGCAGTACTTC
>TRBJ1-2|15|-|TRBV5-4|-
CASSLGTRDIYGYTF
TGTGCCAGCAGCTTGGGAACCCGGGACATCTATGGCTACACCTTC
>TRBJ1-6|11|-|TRBV6-5|-
CASRTTGPLHF
TGTGCCAGCAGGACAACAGGACCCCTCCACTTT